This T cell receptor beta chain was recorded in a study of identical twins. This clonotype was seen a few times. Its antigen is undetermined. Deletions cut 2 bases from V and 4 bases from J, with 14 bases between. Germline V gene sequence: CDR1 SGHRS, CDR2 YFSETQ. The CDR3 extends over 15 amino acids. Broader study findings: Cross-sectional statistics underpinned the conclusions; the same donors were not followed.

TCRdb called the 5' RACE reads again in MiXCR, with one record for every CDR3 protein. The sample yields about 480,000 distinct CDR3 sequences, 14% seen once. These data were also filed under a second study, of yellow fever vaccine responses in identical twins.

The rearrangement joins TRBV5-1 to TRBJ2-3; D ambiguous. The sequenced sample was CD4+ T cells sorted from blood. This TCR was sampled from a woman in her late teens or twenties in good health. The CDR3 is CASSFRSQGADTQYF. CDR3 DNA sequence: TGCGCCAGCAGCTTCAGGTCTCAAGGCGCAGATACGCAGTATTTT.